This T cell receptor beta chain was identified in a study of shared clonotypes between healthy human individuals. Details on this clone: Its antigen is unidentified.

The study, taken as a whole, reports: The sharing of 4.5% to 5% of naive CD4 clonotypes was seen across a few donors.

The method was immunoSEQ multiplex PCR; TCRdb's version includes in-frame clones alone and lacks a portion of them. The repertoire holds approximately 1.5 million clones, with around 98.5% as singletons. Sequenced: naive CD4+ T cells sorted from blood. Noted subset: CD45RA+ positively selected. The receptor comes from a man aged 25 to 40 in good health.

The CDR3 coding sequence is TGTGCCAGCAACGCGGACAGGGGACCCTACGAGCAGTACTTC. Amino acids: CASNADRGPYEQYF. The gene calls are TRBV28 and TRBJ2-7, with TRBD1 identical over 9 bases. Germline values: CDR1 MDHEN, CDR2 SYDVKM. This CDR3 has 14 amino acids. The V gene end was trimmed by 7 bases and the J gene end by 2 bases; junction bases not matched to a gene: 6.